These 9 T cell receptor beta chains originate from one sample sequenced in a study of T cell clusters in autoimmune cytopenias. TRB amplification used around 270 ng of peripheral blood genomic DNA. TRB was amplified by touch-down multiplex PCR, primer pools A and B combined. From the multiplex PCR reads, TCRdb lists one entry per CDR3 protein and no DNA. The sample's table shows roughly 4,000 distinct CDR3 sequences. The sample also formed part of further work on T cell repertoires in aging, cancer and after chemotherapy.

Sequenced: peripheral blood. The receptor set was obtained from a human donor with an autoimmune cytopenia or autoimmune hepatitis (not recorded which).

V is TRBV5-5 and J is TRBJ1-1; TCRdb's assignment of TRBD1 cannot be checked, as there is no DNA. The CDR3 consists of 17 residues. Germline assignment: CDR1 SGHKS and CDR2 YYEKEE (reference sequence). CDR3 loop: CASSPGAGGIVGTEAFF.

This chain joins TRBV5-6 and TRBJ2-3; TCRdb's assignment of TRBD2 cannot be checked, as there is no DNA. CDR3 length: 15 residues. CDR1 is SGHDT and CDR2 is YYEEEE in the germline V gene. This chain's CDR3 is CASSFETSGVDTQYF.

The chain links TRBV5-5 to TRBJ1-5. Looked up from germline, CDR1 is SGHKS and CDR2 is YYEKEE (reference sequence). This CDR3 contains 14 residues. CDR3 sequence: CASSPWRENQPQHF.

V and J are TRBV6-6 and TRBJ1-2; without DNA, the TCRdb call of TRBD1 cannot be checked. From germline, CDR1 is MNHNY and CDR2 SVGAGI (reference sequence). The CDR3 covers 14 residues. The CDR3 spells CASSYEGAFYGYTF.

This chain connects TRBV18 to TRBJ2-3; TCRdb proposes TRBD2, but this gene call is untestable without DNA. The CDR3 sequence is 18 residues long. In germline, CDR1 is KGHSH, CDR2 LQKENI. Here the CDR3 reads CASSPRTSGGRSTDTQYF. The variable domain in full, with the rest retrieved from reference TRBV18 and TRBJ2-3, is NAGVMQNPRHLVRRRGQEARLRCSPMKGHSHVYWYRQLPEEGLKFMVYLQKENIIDESGMPKERFSAEFPKEGPSILRIQQVVRGDSAAYFCASSPRTSGGRSTDTQYFGPGTRLTVL.

The chain couples TRBV6-4 to TRBJ2-3; TCRdb indicates TRBD2, and absent DNA this call remains unverified. Germline assignment: CDR1 MRHNA and CDR2 SNTAGT. The CDR3 totals 15 residues. CDR3 protein: CASSQLAGGTDTQYF.

The rearrangement links TRBV19 to TRBJ1-1; TCRdb proposes TRBD1, but this gene call is untestable without DNA. Germline V gene lookup returns CDR1 LNHDA and CDR2 SQIVND (reference sequence). The CDR3 loop spans 15 amino acids. The CDR3 is CASSIMGQQNTEAFF.

This clonotype counts as medium-sized by frequency. The chain carries TRBV29-1 and TRBJ2-1. The CDR3 runs 12 residues. CDR1 and CDR2 (germline): SQVTM, ANQGSEA. CDR3 region: CSVVPLLNEQFF.

This clonotype is classed as medium-sized (0.01 to 0.1%) by frequency. The chain has TRBV29-1 and TRBJ2-5; as DNA is missing, the TRBD1 call by TCRdb cannot be tested. Germline V lookup: CDR1 SQVTM, CDR2 ANQGSEA. This CDR3 has 14 amino acids. CDR3 sequence reads: CSGGLGTVQETQYF.